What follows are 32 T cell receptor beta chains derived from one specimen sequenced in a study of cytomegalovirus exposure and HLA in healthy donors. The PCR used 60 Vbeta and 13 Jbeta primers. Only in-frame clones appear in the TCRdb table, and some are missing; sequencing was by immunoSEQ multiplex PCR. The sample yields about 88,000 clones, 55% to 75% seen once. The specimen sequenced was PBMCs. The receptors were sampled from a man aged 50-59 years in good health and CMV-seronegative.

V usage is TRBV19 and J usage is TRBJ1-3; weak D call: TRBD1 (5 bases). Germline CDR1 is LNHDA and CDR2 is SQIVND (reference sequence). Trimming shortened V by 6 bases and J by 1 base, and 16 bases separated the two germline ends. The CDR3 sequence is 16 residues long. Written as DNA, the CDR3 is TGTGCCAGTAGCTGGGGGGTAGGGCGATCTGGAAACACCATATATTTT. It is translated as CASSWGVGRSGNTIYF.

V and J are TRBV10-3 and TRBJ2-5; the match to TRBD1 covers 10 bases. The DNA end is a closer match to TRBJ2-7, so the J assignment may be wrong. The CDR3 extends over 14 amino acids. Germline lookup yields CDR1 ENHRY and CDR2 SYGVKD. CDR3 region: CAISGQGATYEQYF. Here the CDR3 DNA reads TGTGCCATCAGTGGACAGGGGGCCACCTACGAGCAGTACTTC.

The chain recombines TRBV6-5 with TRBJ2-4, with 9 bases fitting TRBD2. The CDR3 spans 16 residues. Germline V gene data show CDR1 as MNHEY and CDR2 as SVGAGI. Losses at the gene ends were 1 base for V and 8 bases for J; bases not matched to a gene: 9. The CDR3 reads CASSYLPGLARDIQYF. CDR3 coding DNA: TGTGCCAGCAGTTACTTACCGGGACTAGCTAGGGACATTCAGTACTTC.

For the CDR3, the DNA is TGTGCCAGCAGCGCCCGGACCCCTCAGGGTAATTCACCCCTCCACTTT. Protein: CASSARTPQGNSPLHF. The chain combines TRBV9 with TRBJ1-6, with a weak D call TRBD1 (5 bases). The CDR3 sequence is 16 residues long. Germline V gene lookup returns CDR1 SGDLS and CDR2 YYNGEE. V lost 3 bases and J 6 bases, leaving 16 bases between the germline ends.

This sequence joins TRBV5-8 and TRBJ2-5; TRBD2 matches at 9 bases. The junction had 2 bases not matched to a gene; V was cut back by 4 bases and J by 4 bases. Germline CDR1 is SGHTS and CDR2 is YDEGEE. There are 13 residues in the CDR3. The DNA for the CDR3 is TGTGCCAGCAGCCCTAGCGGGACAGAGACCCAGTACTTC. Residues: CASSPSGTETQYF.

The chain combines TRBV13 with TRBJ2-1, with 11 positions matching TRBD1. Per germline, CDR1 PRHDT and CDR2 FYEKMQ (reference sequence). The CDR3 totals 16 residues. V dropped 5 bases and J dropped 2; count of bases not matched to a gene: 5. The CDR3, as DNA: TGTGCCAGCAGCAAGGGACAGGGGGGGCCCTACAATGAGCAGTTCTTC. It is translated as CASSKGQGGPYNEQFF.

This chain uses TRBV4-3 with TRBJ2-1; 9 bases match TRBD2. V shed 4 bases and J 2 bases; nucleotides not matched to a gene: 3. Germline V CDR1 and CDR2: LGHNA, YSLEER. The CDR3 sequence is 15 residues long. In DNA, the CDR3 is TGCGCCAGCAGCCCATTAGCGGGAGCCTACAATGAGCAGTTCTTC. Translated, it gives CASSPLAGAYNEQFF.

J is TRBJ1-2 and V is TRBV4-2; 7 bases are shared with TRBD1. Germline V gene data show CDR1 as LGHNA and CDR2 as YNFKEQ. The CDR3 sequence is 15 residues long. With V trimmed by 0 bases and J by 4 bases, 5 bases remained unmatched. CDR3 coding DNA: TGTGCCAGCAGCCAAGATATAGGGGGCGGCTATGGCTACACCTTC. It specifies CASSQDIGGGYGYTF.

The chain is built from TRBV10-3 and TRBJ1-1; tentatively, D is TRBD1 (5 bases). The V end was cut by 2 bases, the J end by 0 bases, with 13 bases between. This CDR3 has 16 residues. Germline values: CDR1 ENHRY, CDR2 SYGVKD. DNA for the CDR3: TGTGCCATCAGTGAGCCCCGAACAGGTTTGAACACTGAAGCTTTCTTT. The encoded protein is CAISEPRTGLNTEAFF.

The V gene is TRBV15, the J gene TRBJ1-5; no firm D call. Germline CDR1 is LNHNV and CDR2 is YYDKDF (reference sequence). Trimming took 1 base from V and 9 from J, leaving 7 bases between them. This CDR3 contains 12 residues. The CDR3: CATSRAGGPQHF. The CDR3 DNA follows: TGTGCCACCAGCAGAGCAGGAGGGCCCCAGCATTTT.

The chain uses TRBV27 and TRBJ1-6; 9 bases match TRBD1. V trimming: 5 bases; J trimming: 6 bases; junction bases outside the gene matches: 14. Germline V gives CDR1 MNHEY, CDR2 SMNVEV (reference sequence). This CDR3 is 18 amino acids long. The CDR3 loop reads CASSPDRGWAVVNSPLHF. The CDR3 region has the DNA TGTGCCAGCAGTCCGGACAGGGGCTGGGCGGTGGTTAATTCACCCCTCCACTTT.

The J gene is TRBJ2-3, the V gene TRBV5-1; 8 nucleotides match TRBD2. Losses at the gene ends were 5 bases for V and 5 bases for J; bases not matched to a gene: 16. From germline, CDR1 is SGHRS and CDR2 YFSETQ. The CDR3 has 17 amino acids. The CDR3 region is CASRIGLAGGRGDTQYF. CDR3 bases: TGCGCCAGCAGGATAGGCCTGGCGGGGGGCAGGGGAGATACGCAGTATTTT.

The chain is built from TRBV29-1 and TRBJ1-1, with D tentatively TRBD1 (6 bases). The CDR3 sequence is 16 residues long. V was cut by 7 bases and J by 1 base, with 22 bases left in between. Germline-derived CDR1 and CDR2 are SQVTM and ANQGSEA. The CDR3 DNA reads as TGCAGCGGCCTACAGGGTGGGGGAAACGGGAACACTGAAGCTTTCTTT. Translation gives CSGLQGGGNGNTEAFF.

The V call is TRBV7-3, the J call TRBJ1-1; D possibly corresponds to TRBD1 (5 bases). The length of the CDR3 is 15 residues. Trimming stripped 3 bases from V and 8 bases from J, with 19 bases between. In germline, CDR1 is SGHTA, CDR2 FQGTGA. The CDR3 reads CASSFRGGAPREAFF. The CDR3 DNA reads TGTGCCAGCAGCTTCCGGGGAGGGGCTCCTAGAGAAGCTTTCTTT.

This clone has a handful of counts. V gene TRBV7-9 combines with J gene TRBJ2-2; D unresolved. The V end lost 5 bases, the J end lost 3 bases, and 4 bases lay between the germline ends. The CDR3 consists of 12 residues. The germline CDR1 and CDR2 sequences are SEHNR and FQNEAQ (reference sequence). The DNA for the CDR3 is TGTGCCAGCAGCCCCTACACCGGGGAGCTGTTTTTT. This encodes CASSPYTGELFF.

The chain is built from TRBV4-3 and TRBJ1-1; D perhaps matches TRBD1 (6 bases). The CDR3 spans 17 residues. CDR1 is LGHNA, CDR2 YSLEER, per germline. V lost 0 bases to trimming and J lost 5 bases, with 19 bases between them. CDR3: CASSQDSRGQGRTEAFF. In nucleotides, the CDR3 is TGCGCCAGCAGCCAAGATTCCCGCGGTCAGGGGAGAACTGAAGCTTTCTTT.

CDR3 amino acids: CASSEQPTNYGYTF. CDR3 in DNA: TGTGCCAGCAGTGAACAGCCAACTAACTATGGCTACACCTTC. The chain employs TRBV6-4 and TRBJ1-2; D not certain. Germline CDR1 and CDR2: MRHNA and SNTAGT. CDR3 length equals 14 residues. V dropped 3 bases and J dropped 0 bases, with 8 bases sitting between them.

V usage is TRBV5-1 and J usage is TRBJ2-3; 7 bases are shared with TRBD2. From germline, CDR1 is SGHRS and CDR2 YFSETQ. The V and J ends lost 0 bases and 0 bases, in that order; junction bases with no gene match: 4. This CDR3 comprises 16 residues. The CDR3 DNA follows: TGCGCCAGCAGCTTGGGGTCTAGCGGCAGCACAGATACGCAGTATTTT. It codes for CASSLGSSGSTDTQYF.

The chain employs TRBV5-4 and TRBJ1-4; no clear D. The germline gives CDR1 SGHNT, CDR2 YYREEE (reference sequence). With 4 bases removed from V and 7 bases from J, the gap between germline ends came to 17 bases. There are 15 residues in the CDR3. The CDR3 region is CASSRATGRGEKLFF. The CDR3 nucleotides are TGTGCCAGCAGCCGGGCAACGGGCCGGGGTGAAAAACTGTTTTTT.

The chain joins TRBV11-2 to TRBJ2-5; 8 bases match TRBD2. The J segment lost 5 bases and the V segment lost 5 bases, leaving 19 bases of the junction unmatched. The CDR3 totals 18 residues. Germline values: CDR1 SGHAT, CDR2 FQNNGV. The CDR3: CASSLWPLAGRLAETQYF. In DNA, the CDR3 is TGTGCCAGCAGCCTGTGGCCTTTAGCGGGGAGACTAGCGGAGACCCAGTACTTC. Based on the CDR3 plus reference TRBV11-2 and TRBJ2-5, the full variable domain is EAGVAQSPRYKIIEKRQSVAFWCNPISGHATLYWYQQILGQGPKLLIQFQNNGVVDDSQLPKDRFSAERLKGVDSTLKIQPAKLEDSAVYLCASSLWPLAGRLAETQYFGPGTRLLVL.

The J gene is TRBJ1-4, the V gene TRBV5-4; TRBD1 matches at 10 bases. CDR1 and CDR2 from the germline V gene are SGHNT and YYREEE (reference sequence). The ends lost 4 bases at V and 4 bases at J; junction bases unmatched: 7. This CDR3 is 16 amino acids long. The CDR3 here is CASSLGQGRNNEKLFF. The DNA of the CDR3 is TGTGCCAGCAGCCTGGGACAGGGGCGGAATAATGAAAAACTGTTTTTT. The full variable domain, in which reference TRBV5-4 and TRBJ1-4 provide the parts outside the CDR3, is ETGVTQSPTHLIKTRGQQVTLRCSSQSGHNTVSWYQQALGQGPQFIFQYYREEENGRGNFPPRFSGLQFPNYSSELNVNALELDDSALYLCASSLGQGRNNEKLFFGSGTQLSVL.

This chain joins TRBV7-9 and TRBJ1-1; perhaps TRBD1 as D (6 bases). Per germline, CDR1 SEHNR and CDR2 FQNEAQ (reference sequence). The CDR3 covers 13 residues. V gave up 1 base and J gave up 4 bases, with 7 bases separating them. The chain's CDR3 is CASSLGTVTEAFF. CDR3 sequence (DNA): TGTGCCAGCAGCTTAGGGACAGTCACTGAAGCTTTCTTT.

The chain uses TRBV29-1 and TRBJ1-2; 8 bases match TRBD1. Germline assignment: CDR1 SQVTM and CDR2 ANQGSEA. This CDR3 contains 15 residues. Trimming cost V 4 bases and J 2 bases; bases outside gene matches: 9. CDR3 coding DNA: TGCAGCGTTGTAGCAGGGGGCGCAGGGAACTATGGCTACACCTTC. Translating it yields CSVVAGGAGNYGYTF.

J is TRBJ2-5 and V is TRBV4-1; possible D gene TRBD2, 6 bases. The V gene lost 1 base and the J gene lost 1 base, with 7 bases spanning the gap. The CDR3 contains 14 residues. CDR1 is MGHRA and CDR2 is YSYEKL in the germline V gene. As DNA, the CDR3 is TGCGCCAGCAGCCAAGCTAGCGCCCAAGAGACCCAGTACTTC. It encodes CASSQASAQETQYF.

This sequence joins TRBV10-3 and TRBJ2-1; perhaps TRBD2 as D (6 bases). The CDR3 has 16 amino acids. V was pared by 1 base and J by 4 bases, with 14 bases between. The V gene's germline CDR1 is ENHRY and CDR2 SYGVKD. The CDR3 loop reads CAISELAGSVYNEQFF. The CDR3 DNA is TGTGCCATCAGTGAGTTGGCGGGGTCGGTTTACAATGAGCAGTTCTTC.

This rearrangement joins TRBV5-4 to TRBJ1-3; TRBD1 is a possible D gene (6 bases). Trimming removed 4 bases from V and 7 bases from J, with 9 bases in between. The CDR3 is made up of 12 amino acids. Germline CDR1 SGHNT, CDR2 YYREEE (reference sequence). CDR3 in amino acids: CASSSQGNTIYF. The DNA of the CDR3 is TGTGCCAGCAGCAGTCAGGGGAACACCATATATTTT.

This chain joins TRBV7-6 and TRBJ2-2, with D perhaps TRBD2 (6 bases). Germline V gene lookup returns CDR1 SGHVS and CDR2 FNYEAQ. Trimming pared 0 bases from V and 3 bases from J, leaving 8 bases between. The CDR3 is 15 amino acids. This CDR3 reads CASSLAGEDTGELFF. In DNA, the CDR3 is TGTGCCAGCAGCTTAGCGGGGGAGGACACCGGGGAGCTGTTTTTT.

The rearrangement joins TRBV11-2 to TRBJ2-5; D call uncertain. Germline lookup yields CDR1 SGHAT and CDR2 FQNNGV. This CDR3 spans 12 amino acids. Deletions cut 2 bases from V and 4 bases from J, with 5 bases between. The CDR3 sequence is CASSLLRETQYF. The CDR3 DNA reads TGTGCCAGCAGCTTACTCCGAGAGACCCAGTACTTC.

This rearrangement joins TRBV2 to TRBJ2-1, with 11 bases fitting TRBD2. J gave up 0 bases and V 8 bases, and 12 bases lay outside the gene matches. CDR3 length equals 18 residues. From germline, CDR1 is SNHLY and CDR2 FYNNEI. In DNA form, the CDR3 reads TGTGCCAGCGTACCCGGGACTAGCGGATTAAGCTCCTACAATGAGCAGTTCTTC. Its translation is CASVPGTSGLSSYNEQFF.

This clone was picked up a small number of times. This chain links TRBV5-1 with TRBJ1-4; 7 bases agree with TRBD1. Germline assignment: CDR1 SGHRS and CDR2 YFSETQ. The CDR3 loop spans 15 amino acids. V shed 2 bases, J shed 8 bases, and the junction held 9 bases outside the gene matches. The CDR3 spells CASSLRGQSGEKLFF. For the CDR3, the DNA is TGCGCCAGCAGCTTAAGGGGACAGTCCGGAGAAAAACTGTTTTTT. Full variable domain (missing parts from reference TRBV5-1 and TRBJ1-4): KAGVTQTPRYLIKTRGQQVTLSCSPISGHRSVSWYQQTPGQGLQFLFEYFSETQRNKGNFPGRFSGRQFSNSRSEMNVSTLELGDSALYLCASSLRGQSGEKLFFGSGTQLSVL.

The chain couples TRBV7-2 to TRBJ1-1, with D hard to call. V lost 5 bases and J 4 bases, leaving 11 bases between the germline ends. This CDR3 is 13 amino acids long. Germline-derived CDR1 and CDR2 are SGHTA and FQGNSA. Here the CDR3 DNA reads TGTGCCAGCAGCCCGGGTCCGGGCACTGAAGCTTTCTTT. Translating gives CASSPGPGTEAFF.

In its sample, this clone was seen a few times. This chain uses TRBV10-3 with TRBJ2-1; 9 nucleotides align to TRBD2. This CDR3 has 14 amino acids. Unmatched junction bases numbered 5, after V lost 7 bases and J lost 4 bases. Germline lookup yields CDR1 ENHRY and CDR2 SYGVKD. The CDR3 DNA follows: TGTGCCATCAAATCCCTAGCGGGGTACAATGAGCAGTTCTTC. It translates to CAIKSLAGYNEQFF.